The clone carrying this TCR beta chain has just one count. This record comes from a study of blood T cell repertoires in COVID-19. Whole-study context: The study drew acute and convalescent COVID-19 samples from the United States, Italy and Spain.

Original processing methods: Nucleated cell number was recorded as an estimate derived from reference gene primer amplification. Clones were sequenced by immunoSEQ multiplex PCR, and TCRdb holds only the in-frame ones, with some missing. The V and J calls and clone size come from that table; D and trimming were worked out from the DNA. The table lists around 46,000 clones, approximately 88% of them singletons. CDR1 and CDR2 from the germline V gene are SGHNT and YENEEA. This CDR3 comprises 13 residues. V lost 5 bases and J 8 bases, leaving 12 bases between the germline ends. The chain couples TRBV11-3 to TRBJ2-2; D possibly corresponds to TRBD1 (7 bases). Material: peripheral blood. The sequence was collected from a man in his forties or fifties with acute or convalescent COVID-19. The chain's CDR3 is CASSQGGEGELFF. In DNA, the CDR3 is TGTGCCAGCAGCCAGGGGGGAGAGGGGGAGCTGTTTTTT.